This T cell receptor beta chain is drawn from a study of blood T cell repertoires in COVID-19. CDR3 size: 17 residues. Germline loops: CDR1 LNHNV, CDR2 YYDKDF (reference sequence). J lost 5 bases, V lost 6 bases, and 14 bases had no gene match. How the authors handled the data: The assay estimated nucleated cells by amplifying reference gene primers. Sequenced by immunoSEQ multiplex PCR; TCRdb stores in-frame clones only, minus some. The DNA gave D and trimming, while V, J and clone size come from that table. Of about 200,000 clones in the sample, roughly nine tenths were seen once. The sequencing sample was made of PBMCs or T cells enriched from blood (not recorded which). This receptor was obtained from a middle-aged woman in a cohort exposed to, infected with or recovered from COVID-19 (not recorded which). The J gene is TRBJ2-1, the V gene TRBV15; 9 bases match TRBD1. In DNA, the CDR3 is TGTGCCACCAGGTCCCTCAGAGGGACAGGGACTCACAATGAGCAGTTCTTC. Its translation: CATRSLRGTGTHNEQFF. Using reference TRBV15 and TRBJ2-1 for the parts outside the CDR3, the full variable domain is DAMVIQNPRYQVTQFGKPVTLSCSQTLNHNVMYWYQQKSSQAPKLLFHYYDKDFNNEADTPDNFQSRRPNTSFCFLDIRSPGLGDTAMYLCATRSLRGTGTHNEQFFGPGTRLTVL.